The rows below give T cell receptor beta chains drawn from one sample of a study of post-analysis software for immune sequencing data. TCRdb independently ran MiXCR on the PCR reads; one entry per CDR3 protein. The table has roughly 540,000 distinct CDR3 sequences, roughly 34% seen once; the top ten hold approximately 5.4%. Sequencing was performed on blood. These receptor sequences come from a girl aged 2-17 years with multiple sclerosis. CDR3s include the opening cysteine and the closing phenylalanine or tryptophan. D genes are given only for firm matches. Size is omitted from some rows. Given values are once, few, many or a class for expanded clones.

v_gene: TRBV6-5
d_gene: TRBD2
abundance: .
j_gene: TRBJ2-3
CDR3nt: TGTGCCAGCAGTTACCCGGCGGGGGGGGGAGATACGCAGTATTTT
CDR3aa: CASSYPAGGGDTQYF

v_gene: TRBV11-2
d_gene: .
abundance: .
j_gene: TRBJ2-3
CDR3nt: TGTGTCAGCAGCTTAGATGCCCCCGCTTTTACAGATACGCAGTATTTT
CDR3aa: CVSSLDAPAFTDTQYF

v_gene: TRBV5-1
d_gene: .
abundance: .
j_gene: TRBJ2-1
CDR3nt: TGCGCCAGCAGCTTGGGACAGCCCGTCTCCTACAATGAGCAGTTCTTC
CDR3aa: CASSLGQPVSYNEQFF

v_gene: TRBV5-1
d_gene: .
abundance: .
j_gene: TRBJ1-2
CDR3nt: TGCGCCAGCAGCATACAGGGTGATAAAGACTATGGCTACACCTTC
CDR3aa: CASSIQGDKDYGYTF

v_gene: TRBV20-1
d_gene: TRBD2
abundance: .
j_gene: TRBJ2-1
CDR3nt: TGCAGTGCTAGAGGAAATAGCGGGGGACCCTCCTACAATGAGCAGTTCTTC
CDR3aa: CSARGNSGGPSYNEQFF

v_gene: TRBV10-3
d_gene: .
abundance: .
j_gene: TRBJ2-3
CDR3nt: TGTGCCATCCGAGGGGGGGACGGCACAGATACGCAGTATTTT
CDR3aa: CAIRGGDGTDTQYF

v_gene: TRBV15
d_gene: .
abundance: few
j_gene: TRBJ1-1
CDR3nt: TGTGCCACCAGCGGGATCCGGGTGAACACTGAAGCTTTCTTT
CDR3aa: CATSGIRVNTEAFF

v_gene: TRBV6-1
d_gene: TRBD2
abundance: .
j_gene: TRBJ2-3
CDR3nt: TGTGCCAGCAGCCTAACCGGAGGGATTTTTGAGCGGGGCCACACAGATACGCAGTATTTT
CDR3aa: CASSLTGGIFERGHTDTQYF

v_gene: TRBV5-1
d_gene: .
abundance: .
j_gene: TRBJ2-7
CDR3nt: TGCGCCAGCAGCTTGGCCGCCACTTCCTACGAGCAGTACTTC
CDR3aa: CASSLAATSYEQYF

v_gene: TRBV28
d_gene: TRBD2
abundance: .
j_gene: TRBJ2-4
CDR3nt: TGTGCCAGCAGTCGTCGGGGGGGCATTGCCAAAAACATTCAGTACTTC
CDR3aa: CASSRRGGIAKNIQYF

v_gene: TRBV20-1
d_gene: TRBD2
abundance: .
j_gene: TRBJ2-3
CDR3nt: TGCAGTGCTAGTGGCGGGGGGGCAGGAGATACGCAGTATTTT
CDR3aa: CSASGGGAGDTQYF

v_gene: TRBV10-3
d_gene: .
abundance: few
j_gene: TRBJ2-4
CDR3nt: TGTGCCATCAGTGAGTCTGGGGGTTGGGAGCACATTCAGTACTTC
CDR3aa: CAISESGGWEHIQYF

v_gene: TRBV28
d_gene: .
abundance: .
j_gene: TRBJ2-3
CDR3nt: TGTGCCAGCAGGTCTCCCCGGACATCCTGGCGAGATACGCAGTATTTT
CDR3aa: CASRSPRTSWRDTQYF

v_gene: TRBV20-1
d_gene: .
abundance: once
j_gene: TRBJ1-4
CDR3nt: TGCAGTGCTAGAGATCCATTTCGCGAAAAACTGTTTTTT
CDR3aa: CSARDPFREKLFF

v_gene: TRBV10-3
d_gene: .
abundance: few
j_gene: TRBJ1-1
CDR3nt: TGTGCCATCAGTGAGAAGGCCGCCATCAACACTGAAGCTTTCTTT
CDR3aa: CAISEKAAINTEAFF

v_gene: TRBV5-1
d_gene: .
abundance: few
j_gene: TRBJ2-5
CDR3nt: TGCGCCAGCAGCTTGGCCGGGACTGGGGGGCCAGAGACCCAGTACTTC
CDR3aa: CASSLAGTGGPETQYF

v_gene: TRBV7-9
d_gene: .
abundance: .
j_gene: TRBJ1-1
CDR3nt: TGTGCCAGCAGCATCACAGCGAACACTGAAGCTTTCTTT
CDR3aa: CASSITANTEAFF

v_gene: TRBV12-3/TRBV12-4
d_gene: TRBD2
abundance: .
j_gene: TRBJ2-5
CDR3nt: TGTGCCAGCAGTTTAGTAAGGATTAGCGGGCCAGAGACCCAGTACTTT
CDR3aa: CASSLVRISGPETQYF

v_gene: TRBV11-2
d_gene: .
abundance: .
j_gene: TRBJ2-5
CDR3nt: TGTGCCAGCAGGCTCGTGGGGCAAGAGACCCAGTACTTC
CDR3aa: CASRLVGQETQYF

v_gene: TRBV10-3
d_gene: TRBD1
abundance: .
j_gene: TRBJ2-1
CDR3nt: TGTGCCATCAGTGCAGGGGGCTCCTACAATGAGCAGTTCTTC
CDR3aa: CAISAGGSYNEQFF

v_gene: TRBV7-8
d_gene: .
abundance: .
j_gene: TRBJ1-6
CDR3nt: TGTGCCAGCAGCTTAATGAGCGGCGGCAGGAGCTCCTATAATTCACCCCTCCACTTT
CDR3aa: CASSLMSGGRSSYNSPLHF

v_gene: TRBV5-1
d_gene: TRBD1
abundance: .
j_gene: TRBJ2-5
CDR3nt: TGCGCCAGCAGCATCAGGGGGCCCCCAGAGAGGGAGCAGTACTTC
CDR3aa: CASSIRGPPEREQYF

v_gene: TRBV10-3
d_gene: .
abundance: .
j_gene: TRBJ1-2
CDR3nt: TGTGCCATCAGTGAAGTGGCAGACTACTATGGCTACACCTTC
CDR3aa: CAISEVADYYGYTF

v_gene: TRBV6-6
d_gene: TRBD2
abundance: .
j_gene: TRBJ2-3
CDR3nt: TGTGCCAGCAGTTCTGGCGGGGGGGCTTCTAACAGGCAGTATTTT
CDR3aa: CASSSGGGASNRQYF

v_gene: TRBV18
d_gene: TRBD1
abundance: few
j_gene: TRBJ2-1
CDR3nt: TGTGCCAGCTCACCGACAGGGGGCATCTATGAGCAGTTCTTC
CDR3aa: CASSPTGGIYEQFF

v_gene: TRBV6-1
d_gene: TRBD1
abundance: .
j_gene: TRBJ1-4
CDR3nt: TGTGCCAGCAGTAAAGAAGGGGGCGTAACTAATGAAAAACTGTTTTTT
CDR3aa: CASSKEGGVTNEKLFF

v_gene: TRBV6-5
d_gene: .
abundance: .
j_gene: TRBJ2-7
CDR3nt: TGTGCCAGCAGTTACTCGATTGGGGCCGTCTCATATGAGCAGTACTTC
CDR3aa: CASSYSIGAVSYEQYF

v_gene: TRBV6-5
d_gene: TRBD1
abundance: .
j_gene: TRBJ2-7
CDR3nt: TGTGCCAGCAGTTACTCCGGGACAGGGGTCTACGAGCAGTACTTC
CDR3aa: CASSYSGTGVYEQYF

v_gene: TRBV7-9
d_gene: .
abundance: .
j_gene: TRBJ2-7
CDR3nt: TGTGCCAGCAGCCCACCGACTAACCTCTACGAGCAGTACTTC
CDR3aa: CASSPPTNLYEQYF

v_gene: TRBV7-2
d_gene: .
abundance: .
j_gene: TRBJ2-3
CDR3nt: TGTGCCAGCAGCTTTCCCCTGAGGAGCGCAGATACGCAGTATTTT
CDR3aa: CASSFPLRSADTQYF

v_gene: TRBV20-1
d_gene: TRBD2
abundance: .
j_gene: TRBJ2-7
CDR3nt: TGCAGTGCTAGAGATCAGACTAGCGGGGCCTACGAGCAGTACTTC
CDR3aa: CSARDQTSGAYEQYF

v_gene: TRBV7-6
d_gene: .
abundance: few
j_gene: TRBJ2-1
CDR3nt: TGTGCCAGCAGCCCCATCGGTGTGTCTAGCGCTGAGCAGTTCTTC
CDR3aa: CASSPIGVSSAEQFF

v_gene: TRBV2
d_gene: TRBD1
abundance: .
j_gene: TRBJ1-1
CDR3nt: TGTGCCAGCAGTTCCCCGGGACAGGTTCAAACTGAAGCTTTCTTT
CDR3aa: CASSSPGQVQTEAFF

v_gene: TRBV20-1
d_gene: .
abundance: .
j_gene: TRBJ2-3
CDR3nt: TGCAGTGCTAGAGATAGTGAAGGCAGCACAGATACGCAGTATTTT
CDR3aa: CSARDSEGSTDTQYF

v_gene: TRBV20-1
d_gene: .
abundance: few
j_gene: TRBJ2-5
CDR3nt: TGCAGTGCTAGAGACGGGGTCCAAGAAGAGACCCAGTACTTC
CDR3aa: CSARDGVQEETQYF

v_gene: TRBV7-9
d_gene: .
abundance: .
j_gene: TRBJ2-7
CDR3nt: TGTGCCAGCACCCCCGGAGTGTTGAGGTCCTACGAGCAGTACTTC
CDR3aa: CASTPGVLRSYEQYF

v_gene: TRBV7-2
d_gene: TRBD2
abundance: .
j_gene: TRBJ2-1
CDR3nt: TGTGCCAGCAGGCCGAGCGGGGGGTGGGAAGAGACCCAGTTCTTC
CDR3aa: CASRPSGGWEETQFF

v_gene: TRBV5-1
d_gene: .
abundance: few
j_gene: TRBJ2-7
CDR3nt: TGCGCCAGCAGCTTGCAATCCTACGAGCAGTACTTC
CDR3aa: CASSLQSYEQYF

v_gene: TRBV20-1
d_gene: .
abundance: few
j_gene: TRBJ1-5
CDR3nt: TGCAGTGCTAGGGTAGATAATAGCAATCAGCCCCAGCATTTT
CDR3aa: CSARVDNSNQPQHF

v_gene: TRBV4-1
d_gene: TRBD1
abundance: .
j_gene: TRBJ2-4
CDR3nt: TGCGCCAGCAGCCAACTTGAGACAGGGTCGAACATTCAGTACTTC
CDR3aa: CASSQLETGSNIQYF

v_gene: TRBV6-2/TRBV6-3
d_gene: TRBD1
abundance: .
j_gene: TRBJ1-2
CDR3nt: TGTGCCAGCAGCTCCCGACAGGGGGGGACTAACTATGGCTACACCTTC
CDR3aa: CASSSRQGGTNYGYTF

v_gene: TRBV5-1
d_gene: TRBD2
abundance: .
j_gene: TRBJ2-1
CDR3nt: TGCGCCAGCAGCTTAGCGGGGGGTACCCATGAGCAGTTCTTC
CDR3aa: CASSLAGGTHEQFF

v_gene: TRBV7-3
d_gene: TRBD1
abundance: .
j_gene: TRBJ2-1
CDR3nt: TGTGCCAGCAGCCCGGCCCCCATTACAGGGGTCAATGAGCAGTTCTTC
CDR3aa: CASSPAPITGVNEQFF

v_gene: TRBV12-3/TRBV12-4
d_gene: TRBD1
abundance: .
j_gene: TRBJ2-3
CDR3nt: TGTGCCAGCAGATGGACCGGGACAGGGCTTCCAGATACGCAGTATTTT
CDR3aa: CASRWTGTGLPDTQYF

v_gene: TRBV20-1
d_gene: TRBD2
abundance: few
j_gene: TRBJ2-1
CDR3nt: TGCAGTGCTAGAGATCCGGCTAGCGGTCCTTACAATGAGCAGTTCTTC
CDR3aa: CSARDPASGPYNEQFF

v_gene: TRBV3-1
d_gene: TRBD2
abundance: .
j_gene: TRBJ2-7
CDR3nt: TGTGCCAGCAGCCAAGGTGCTAGCGGGGTCTACGAGCAGTACTTC
CDR3aa: CASSQGASGVYEQYF

v_gene: TRBV29-1
d_gene: TRBD1
abundance: .
j_gene: TRBJ1-1
CDR3nt: TGCAGCGTCAGGGGGGGATCATGGGTGAACACTGAAGCTTTCTTT
CDR3aa: CSVRGGSWVNTEAFF

v_gene: TRBV6-5
d_gene: .
abundance: few
j_gene: TRBJ1-1
CDR3nt: TGTGCCAGCAGTTACTCCACCTCACGTAATCGGGCTTTCTTT
CDR3aa: CASSYSTSRNRAFF

v_gene: TRBV20-1
d_gene: TRBD2
abundance: .
j_gene: TRBJ2-3
CDR3nt: TGCAGTGCTTCGGGGAGCGGGACTTACACAGATACGCAGTATTTT
CDR3aa: CSASGSGTYTDTQYF

v_gene: TRBV6-4
d_gene: .
abundance: few
j_gene: TRBJ1-2
CDR3nt: TGTGCCAGCAGTCCTCACACTGCTGTAGATGGCTACACCTTC
CDR3aa: CASSPHTAVDGYTF

v_gene: TRBV11-2
d_gene: TRBD2
abundance: .
j_gene: TRBJ2-3
CDR3nt: TGTGCCAGCAGCTTTAGACTAGCATTTACAGATACGCAGTATTTT
CDR3aa: CASSFRLAFTDTQYF

v_gene: TRBV4-1
d_gene: .
abundance: .
j_gene: TRBJ2-3
CDR3nt: TGCGCCAGCAGCCAAGGAGGTATCGGCGCGGCCACAGATACGCAGTATTTT
CDR3aa: CASSQGGIGAATDTQYF

v_gene: TRBV5-1
d_gene: .
abundance: .
j_gene: TRBJ1-4
CDR3nt: TGCGCCAGCAGCTCCACCGGGGTGGGAACTAATGAAAAACTGTTTTTT
CDR3aa: CASSSTGVGTNEKLFF